This T cell receptor beta chain emerged from a study of T cell responses to AZD1222 COVID-19 vaccine (dated by TCRdb to the early 2020s). Turning to the overall study: TCR sequencing was performed for 233 trial participants, of whom 207 were given two doses of AZD1222 and 26 were given two doses of MenACWY control vaccine. Enrollment into the trials was organized by age into subgroups of 18-55, 56-69 and 70-plus years, and those subgroups contained roughly 140, 27 and 60 TCR-sequenced participants, respectively. Study-wide findings and limitations: Reportedly, almost half of the unique spike-specific TCRs recognized epitopes lying outside the regions that are mutated in the B.1.351 and B.1.1.7 variants. After two AZD1222 doses, both the breadth and the depth of spike-specific TCRs were significantly higher than at day 0 and than in MenACWY recipients. Conclusions about previously exposed vaccinees are limited, since just 5 or 6 AZD1222 recipients were seropositive for SARS-CoV-2 at baseline. The vaccine-associated CD4 TCRs covered the entire spike protein, and the dominant responses fell in regions 160-218 and 743-854. In the small 56-69-year group, the increase in depth fell short of significance, most likely because of low power. Most participants were white British and females outnumbered males, and the authors suggested that clonal diversity may have been underestimated. Because no day 14 peak-response samples were available, the repertoires could be characterized only after the peak T cell response.

The time point tag for this specimen amounts to: about 28 days (+/-7) after the second vaccine dose. AZD1222 recipients with second doses at about 4 weeks or about 12 weeks were pooled, because spike-specific TCR depth and breadth did not differ between schedules. Samples from vaccinated people were obtained from the UK trials COV001 and COV002, which included a single-blind randomized controlled phase 2/3 trial of AZD1222 (ChAdOx1 nCoV-19) in healthy adults. For TCRbeta chain sequencing, PBMC samples were collected from trial participants at day 0 and at day 28 after the second dose. About this clone itself: Its cognate antigen has yet to be identified. No base quality values were provided; no much bigger clone lies one nucleotide off.

The CDR3 regions of human TCRbeta chains were analyzed by immunosequencing. The authors' analysis ran thus. Repertoire TCRs were matched against a reference library of SARS-CoV-2-specific TCRs generated with the MIRA antigen-specificity platform. Breadth meant the fraction of unique TCRs that were SARS-CoV-2-associated, whereas depth meant the fraction of total T cells that were SARS-CoV-2-associated. Using the MIRA data, each spike-specific TCR was mapped to the spike region that the TCR reacts to and placed in a CD4 or CD8 class. Log10-transformed breadth and depth values were compared by one-way ANOVA with Sidak's multiple comparisons tests. The table comes from immuneACCESS by way of TCRdb, which keeps in-frame sequences with V and J called. Part of the clones is missing from these tables; in studies checked, under half for an unresolved V gene and the rest for unknown reasons. V and J calls and clone size come straight from that table; D and trimming were deduced from the DNA. The sample includes 75,000 to 80,000 clones, with 85% to 90% observed a single time. In total, the top ten clones hold over 1.3% of the sample.

The V and J ends are trimmed by 3 bases and 6 bases, leaving 13 bases between them. From the germline V gene, CDR1 is SGHTA and CDR2 is FQGNSA. The CDR3 spans 14 residues, from the cysteine through the phenylalanine. The kept DNA is CDR3 alone, 42 bases in frame from the first base. Sequenced material: peripheral blood, taken 28 days after the second AZD1222 dose. This TCR derives from an adult who received the AZD1222 COVID-19 vaccine. The V and J segments used are TRBV7-2 and TRBJ2-3; the D segment could be TRBD1, given 6 matching bases. The sequence in DNA is TGTGCCAGCAGCTTGTCAGGTGGGGGCGATACGCAGTATTTT. Protein translation: CASSLSGGGDTQYF.